The sequence of this T cell receptor (beta chain) was determined in a study of cytomegalovirus exposure and HLA in healthy donors. Study observations and caveats: A later analysis reported that several of the most significant clusters appeared to be linked to common viral pathogens, among them Epstein-Barr virus.

For this clone: Its antigen is undetermined.

Amplification used 60 Vbeta primers and 13 Jbeta primers. Sequencing was performed with immunoSEQ multiplex PCR; in TCRdb, only in-frame clones are kept and a portion is missing. Found here are about 200,000 clones, almost 80% of them singletons; the top ten hold around 2%. J was trimmed by 6 bases and V by 3 bases; bases with no gene match: 9. This CDR3 has 16 residues. Germline loops: CDR1 SGHTA, CDR2 FQGNSA. The sample comprised PBMCs. The V gene is TRBV7-2, the J gene TRBJ2-2; 8 bases fit TRBD1. This TCR derives from a man aged 18 to 29 in good health and CMV-seronegative. CDR3 in amino acids: CASSFSGGAWAGELFF. The CDR3, as DNA: TGTGCCAGCAGCTTCTCAGGGGGCGCCTGGGCCGGGGAGCTGTTTTTT.